A single sample is the source of the 15 T cell receptor beta chains below, sequenced in a study of cytomegalovirus exposure and HLA in healthy donors. PCR employed 60 Vbeta and 13 Jbeta primers. Only in-frame clones appear in the TCRdb table, and some are missing; sequencing was by immunoSEQ multiplex PCR. The sample carries 150,000 or so clones, 70% to 90% recorded once. The sequenced material came from PBMCs. All receptors come from a man aged 50-59 years in good health and CMV-seronegative.

The V call is TRBV10-3, the J call TRBJ1-4, with a possible D match to TRBD1 (5 bases). This CDR3 is 13 amino acids long. The V end lost 9 bases, the J end lost 5 bases, and 13 bases lay between the germline ends. Per the germline V gene, CDR1 is ENHRY and CDR2 is SYGVKD. The CDR3 DNA sequence: TGTGCCATTCAGCAGGGCCTGAATGAAAAACTGTTTTTT. Protein: CAIQQGLNEKLFF.

This chain joins TRBV7-9 and TRBJ2-5; TRBD2 agrees at 8 bases. Trimming removed 5 bases from V and 2 bases from J; junction bases left unmatched: 16. This CDR3 comprises 18 residues. Germline V gene lookup returns CDR1 SEHNR and CDR2 FQNEAQ (reference sequence). The CDR3 sequence: CASSRSAGGSLSQETQYF. DNA for the CDR3: TGTGCCAGCAGCCGGAGCGCGGGAGGATCATTATCACAAGAGACCCAGTACTTC. Using reference TRBV7-9 and TRBJ2-5 for the parts outside the CDR3, the full variable domain is DTGVSQNPRHKITKRGQNVTFRCDPISEHNRLYWYRQTLGQGPEFLTYFQNEAQLEKSRLLSDRFSAERPKGSFSTLEIQRTEQGDSAMYLCASSRSAGGSLSQETQYFGPGTRLLVL.

The gene calls are TRBV2 and TRBJ2-7, with D hard to call. There are 15 residues in the CDR3. The V gene lost 4 bases and the J gene lost 0 bases, with 13 bases spanning the gap. Germline values: CDR1 SNHLY, CDR2 FYNNEI. In DNA form, the CDR3 reads TGTGCCAGCAGTGCTCTCGGGTCGCACTCCTACGAGCAGTACTTC. Residues: CASSALGSHSYEQYF.

The J gene is TRBJ2-7, the V gene TRBV28, with 9 bases aligning to TRBD2. There are 16 residues in the CDR3. The germline gives CDR1 MDHEN, CDR2 SYDVKM. V lost 6 bases, J lost 1 base, and 10 bases stayed unmatched. CDR3 protein: CASRTAGLAGSYEQYF. The CDR3 DNA follows: TGTGCCAGCAGGACGGCCGGGCTAGCGGGATCCTACGAGCAGTACTTC.

J is TRBJ1-5 and V is TRBV19; D is perhaps TRBD1 (5 bases). CDR1 LNHDA and CDR2 SQIVND come from the germline V gene (reference sequence). Trimming removed 6 bases from V and 0 bases from J, with 9 bases in between. The CDR3 runs 14 residues. CDR3 coding DNA: TGTGCCAGTAGAAAGGGGAATAGCAATCAGCCCCAGCATTTT. It encodes CASRKGNSNQPQHF.

V usage is TRBV5-1 and J usage is TRBJ1-1; TRBD1 might be the D (5 bases). The CDR3 length is 17 residues. Trimming pared 0 bases from V and 0 bases from J, leaving 15 bases between. Germline V CDR1 and CDR2: SGHRS, YFSETQ. The CDR3 nucleotides are TGCGCCAGCAGCTTGGTGGGGGGGACGGTAATGAACACTGAAGCTTTCTTT. The encoded protein is CASSLVGGTVMNTEAFF.

The rearrangement links TRBV6-5 to TRBJ1-1; D remains unclear. CDR3 size: 13 residues. The germline CDR1 and CDR2 sequences are MNHEY and SVGAGI. Trimming cost V 6 bases and J 5 bases, with 13 bases left between them. The CDR3 region has the DNA TGTGCCAGCAGGCGGAGGCCGGGTACTGAAGCTTTCTTT. Encoded protein: CASRRRPGTEAFF.

The V call is TRBV28, the J call TRBJ1-5; D may be TRBD1 (6 bases). V dropped 6 bases and J dropped 1 base, with 10 bases sitting between them. The CDR3 has 14 residues. Germline V gene sequence: CDR1 MDHEN, CDR2 SYDVKM. The CDR3 bases are TGTGCCAGCAGCCAAACAGGGAGCAATCAGCCCCAGCATTTT. This sequence encodes CASSQTGSNQPQHF.

The genes are TRBV5-4 and TRBJ2-2; 7 bases fit TRBD1. The junction had 3 bases not matched to a gene; V was cut back by 1 base and J by 0 bases. Per germline, CDR1 SGHNT and CDR2 YYREEE (reference sequence). The CDR3 runs to 16 residues. The CDR3 DNA reads TGTGCCAGCAGCTTGAGCCAGGGGGCGAACACCGGGGAGCTGTTTTTT. It codes for CASSLSQGANTGELFF. The complete variable domain, with remaining parts taken from reference TRBV5-4 and TRBJ2-2, reads ETGVTQSPTHLIKTRGQQVTLRCSSQSGHNTVSWYQQALGQGPQFIFQYYREEENGRGNFPPRFSGLQFPNYSSELNVNALELDDSALYLCASSLSQGANTGELFFGEGSRLTVL.

The chain combines TRBV7-2 with TRBJ2-7, with TRBD1 as a possible D gene (6 bases). The V and J ends lost 5 bases and 5 bases respectively, with 16 bases between them. Per germline, CDR1 SGHTA and CDR2 FQGNSA. The CDR3 runs 14 residues. The DNA of the CDR3 is TGTGCCAGCAGCCGGAAGGACAGTCTTGACGAGCAGTACTTC. This translates into CASSRKDSLDEQYF.

This clone was found once. This chain links TRBV27 with TRBJ2-6; 9 nucleotides line up with TRBD1. Germline CDR1 is MNHEY and CDR2 is SMNVEV (reference sequence). CDR3 length: 19 residues. V trimming: 5 bases; J trimming: 3 bases; junction bases outside the gene matches: 14. CDR3 coding DNA: TGTGCCAGCAGTCCGGGGACAGGGCGGTTTAGCTTTGGGGCCAACGTCCTGACTTTC. This sequence encodes CASSPGTGRFSFGANVLTF.

The chain couples TRBV5-4 to TRBJ2-1; TRBD2 matches 10 bases. In germline, CDR1 is SGHNT, CDR2 YYREEE (reference sequence). V trimming: 0 bases; J trimming: 4 bases; junction bases outside the gene matches: 4. CDR3 length: 16 residues. CDR3 sequence: CASSLASGRAYNEQFF. CDR3 in DNA: TGTGCCAGCAGCTTGGCCAGCGGGAGGGCATACAATGAGCAGTTCTTC.

The chain employs TRBV11-3 and TRBJ1-1; perhaps TRBD1 as D (5 bases). Trimming took off 2 bases at V and 1 base at J, with 17 bases between the two ends. The CDR3 spans 17 residues. CDR1 is SGHNT and CDR2 is YENEEA in the germline V gene. CDR3 DNA sequence: TGTGCCAGCAGCTTACAGGTTGTCCTAGGACAGAACACTGAAGCTTTCTTT. Translation: CASSLQVVLGQNTEAFF.

CDR3 sequence (DNA): TGTGCCAGCAGTATCCAGACAGGGAACTATGGCTACACCTTC. Its protein product is CASSIQTGNYGYTF. The rearrangement uses TRBV27 and TRBJ1-2; TRBD1 matches 7 bases. The CDR3 totals 14 residues. The germline gives CDR1 MNHEY, CDR2 SMNVEV (reference sequence). V was pared by 5 bases and J by 2 bases, with 5 bases of the junction left unmatched.

This chain uses TRBV4-1 with TRBJ2-3; no definite D call. Looked up from germline, CDR1 is MGHRA and CDR2 is YSYEKL. This CDR3 is 13 amino acids long. V was clipped by 4 bases and J by 3 bases, with 8 bases between them. CDR3 loop: CASSREQTDTQYF. For the CDR3, the DNA is TGCGCCAGCAGCCGTGAACAGACAGATACGCAGTATTTT.